This TCR beta chain comes out of a study of cytomegalovirus exposure and HLA in healthy donors. General study findings and limits: Some highly shared sequence variants likely arose as a pipeline artifact. In an earlier analysis, productive rearrangement rates for most beta V segments clustered near 87% or 30%.

Trimming left V 5 bases short and J 0 bases short, with 14 bases between. The CDR3 extends over 16 amino acids. Looked up from germline, CDR1 is SGHVS and CDR2 is FNYEAQ. 60 Vbeta and 13 Jbeta primers were used in PCR. Profiling relied on immunoSEQ multiplex PCR, and the TCRdb table lists in-frame clones only, not all of them. The top ten hold roughly 1.4% of the sample, which has 150,000 to 170,000 clones, around 80% seen once. A single count supports this clone. The target antigen is unknown. This chain connects TRBV7-6 to TRBJ1-5, with D possibly TRBD1 on 6 matching bases. The receptor was isolated from a young man in good health and CMV-seronegative. The sequenced sample was PBMCs. The CDR3 DNA reads as TGTGCCAGCAGCCCCGAAGGCAGGGGTAGCAATCAGCCCCAGCATTTT. It codes for CASSPEGRGSNQPQHF.